The 16 T cell receptor beta chains presented below share a single source sample, sequenced in a study of monozygotic twins with inflammatory bowel disease. TCRdb re-called the 5' RACE reads; one entry per CDR3 protein, DNA not given. The sample data list around 380,000 distinct CDR3 sequences. Sequencing input: blood. All receptors come from a human donor with ulcerative colitis or Crohn's disease, or a healthy co-twin of an affected twin (not recorded which).

The V gene is TRBV13, the J gene TRBJ2-1; TCRdb's D call of TRBD1 is untestable without DNA. CDR1 is PRHDT, CDR2 FYEKMQ, per germline (reference sequence). CDR3 length: 16 residues. CDR3 in amino acids: CASSPKPGQWQNEQFF.

The rearrangement joins TRBV6-1 to TRBJ2-5; TCRdb's assignment of TRBD1 cannot be checked, as there is no DNA. Germline V CDR1 and CDR2: MNHNS, SASEGT. The CDR3 has 14 residues. The chain's CDR3 is CASGNGGEQETQYF.

The chain has TRBV6-2 or TRBV6-3 and TRBJ2-7; TCRdb calls TRBD1, which cannot be checked without DNA. Germline V gene lookup returns CDR1 MNHEY and CDR2 SVGEGT. The CDR3 runs 15 residues. CDR3 region: CASRPIGTSNYEQYF.

The chain couples TRBV5-6 to TRBJ2-1; TCRdb's assignment of TRBD2 cannot be checked, as there is no DNA. The CDR3 is 15 amino acids. The germline gives CDR1 SGHDT, CDR2 YYEEEE. The CDR3 here is CASSVTSGRVVEQFF.

The genes are TRBV12-3 or TRBV12-4 and TRBJ2-2; TCRdb's D call, TRBD1, is unchecked because there is no DNA. This CDR3 contains 16 residues. The CDR3 loop reads CASSFFGQANTGELFF.

The rearrangement uses TRBV20-1 and TRBJ2-5. Germline CDR1 and CDR2: DFQATT and SNEGSKA (reference sequence). This CDR3 has 14 amino acids. CDR3 in amino acids: CSARGGLKEETQYF.

The chain links TRBV5-1 to TRBJ2-5; the TCRdb D gene call, TRBD1, has no DNA to confirm it. The CDR3 loop spans 16 amino acids. The germline V gene encodes CDR1 SGHRS and CDR2 YFSETQ. CDR3: CASSPGVMGQKETQYF.

The J gene is TRBJ2-1, the V gene TRBV5-1; TCRdb returns TRBD1, unconfirmable since there is no DNA. CDR1 is SGHRS, CDR2 YFSETQ, per germline. The CDR3 sequence is 14 residues long. The CDR3 region is CASSFPTMTGEQFF.

The gene calls are TRBV7-8 and TRBJ2-7; TCRdb calls TRBD1, which cannot be checked without DNA. The germline gives CDR1 SGHVS, CDR2 FQNEAQ. This CDR3 has 15 residues. The CDR3 loop is CASSETGLRGREQYF.

This rearrangement joins TRBV6-2 or TRBV6-3 to TRBJ2-6; the D call from TCRdb, TRBD1, cannot be confirmed without DNA. CDR3 size: 21 residues. Germline V lookup: CDR1 MNHEY, CDR2 SVGEGT. CDR3 region: CASSYPRTGGTGPSGANVLTF.

V is TRBV2 and J is TRBJ2-1; TCRdb outputs TRBD2, but without DNA this stays unchecked. Looked up from germline, CDR1 is SNHLY and CDR2 is FYNNEI. CDR3 length equals 16 residues. CDR3 amino acids: CASSDSSGQGGNEQFF. The whole variable domain, remainder taken from reference TRBV2 and TRBJ2-1, is EPEVTQTPSHQVTQMGQEVILRCVPISNHLYFYWYRQILGQKVEFLVSFYNNEISEKSEIFDDQFSVERPDGSNFTLKIRSTKLEDSAMYFCASSDSSGQGGNEQFFGPGTRLTVL.

The rearrangement uses TRBV6-5 and TRBJ2-1. The germline V gene encodes CDR1 MNHEY and CDR2 SVGAGI. The CDR3 extends over 17 amino acids. The CDR3: CASSYHLGGSSYNEQFF.

The chain couples TRBV18 to TRBJ1-5; the D gene TCRdb calls, TRBD1, cannot be checked with no DNA. This CDR3 spans 15 amino acids. Germline V gene sequence: CDR1 KGHSH, CDR2 LQKENI. The CDR3 is CASSHDVGVNQPQHF.

CDR3 region: CASSLRTDPNTGELFF. V is TRBV9 and J is TRBJ2-2; TCRdb returns TRBD1, unconfirmable since there is no DNA. CDR1 SGDLS and CDR2 YYNGEE come from the germline V gene. The CDR3 length is 16 residues. The whole variable domain, remainder taken from reference TRBV9 and TRBJ2-2, is DSGVTQTPKHLITATGQRVTLRCSPRSGDLSVYWYQQSLDQGLQFLIQYYNGEERAKGNILERFSAQQFPDLHSELNLSSLELGDSALYFCASSLRTDPNTGELFFGEGSRLTVL.

The chain employs TRBV4-3 and TRBJ2-2; the TCRdb call, TRBD1, lacks DNA for checking. The CDR3 runs to 16 residues. Per the germline V gene, CDR1 is LGHNA and CDR2 is YSLEER. CDR3 sequence reads: CASSQEAGTGTGELFF.

The chain links TRBV30 to TRBJ2-5; with no DNA, the TCRdb D assignment of TRBD2 cannot be verified. Germline values: CDR1 GTSNPN, CDR2 SVGIG (reference sequence). This CDR3 is 15 amino acids long. CDR3 protein: CAWTSDLTFQETQYF.